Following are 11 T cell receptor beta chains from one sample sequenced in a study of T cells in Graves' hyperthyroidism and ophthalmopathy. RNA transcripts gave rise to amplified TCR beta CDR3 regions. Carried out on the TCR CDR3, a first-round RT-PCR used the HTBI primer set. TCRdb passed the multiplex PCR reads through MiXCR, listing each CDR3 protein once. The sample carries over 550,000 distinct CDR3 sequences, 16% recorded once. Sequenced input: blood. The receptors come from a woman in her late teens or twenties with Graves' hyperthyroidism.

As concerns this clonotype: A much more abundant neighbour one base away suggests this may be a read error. The CDR3 region is CASSQTSGLTYGQYF. The CDR3 nucleotides are TGTGCCAGCAGTCAAACTAGCGGGTTAACCTACGGGCAGTACTTC. The chain combines TRBV28 with TRBJ2-7; 9 bases are shared with TRBD2. CDR1 is MDHEN, CDR2 SYDVKM, per germline. The CDR3 loop spans 15 amino acids.

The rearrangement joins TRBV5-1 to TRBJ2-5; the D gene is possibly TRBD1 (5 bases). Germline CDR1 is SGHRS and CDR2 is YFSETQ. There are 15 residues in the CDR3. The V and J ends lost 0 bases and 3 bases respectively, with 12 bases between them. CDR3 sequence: CASSLGGRAEETQYF. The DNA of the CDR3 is TGCGCCAGCAGCTTGGGCGGCAGGGCGGAAGAGACCCAGTACTTC.

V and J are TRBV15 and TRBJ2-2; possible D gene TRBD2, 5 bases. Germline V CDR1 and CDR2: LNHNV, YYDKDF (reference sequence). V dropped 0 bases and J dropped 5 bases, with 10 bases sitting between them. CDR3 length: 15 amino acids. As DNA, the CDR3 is TGTGCCACCAGCAGAGAACTAGTGGGGACCGGGGAGCTGTTTTTT. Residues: CATSRELVGTGELFF.

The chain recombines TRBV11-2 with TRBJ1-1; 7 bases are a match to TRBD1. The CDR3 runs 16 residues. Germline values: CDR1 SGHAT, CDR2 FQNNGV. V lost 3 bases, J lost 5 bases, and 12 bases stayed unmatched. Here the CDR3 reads CASSFRQGVSGTEAFF. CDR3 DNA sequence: TGTGCCAGCAGCTTCAGGCAGGGGGTTAGCGGGACTGAAGCTTTCTTT.

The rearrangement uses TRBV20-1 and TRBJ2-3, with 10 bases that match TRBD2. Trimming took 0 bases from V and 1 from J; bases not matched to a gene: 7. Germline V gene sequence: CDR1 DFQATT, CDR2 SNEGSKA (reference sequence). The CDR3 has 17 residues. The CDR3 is CSARDTFLAGGTDTQYF. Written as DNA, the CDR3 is TGCAGTGCTAGAGATACCTTCCTAGCGGGGGGCACAGATACGCAGTATTTT.

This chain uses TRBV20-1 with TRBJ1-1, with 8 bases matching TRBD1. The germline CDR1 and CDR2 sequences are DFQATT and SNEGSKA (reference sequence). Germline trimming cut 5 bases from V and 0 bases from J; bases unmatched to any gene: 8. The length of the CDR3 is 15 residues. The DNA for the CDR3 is TGCAGTGCTTCCACAGGGGGGGGATTGAACACTGAAGCTTTCTTT. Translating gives CSASTGGGLNTEAFF.

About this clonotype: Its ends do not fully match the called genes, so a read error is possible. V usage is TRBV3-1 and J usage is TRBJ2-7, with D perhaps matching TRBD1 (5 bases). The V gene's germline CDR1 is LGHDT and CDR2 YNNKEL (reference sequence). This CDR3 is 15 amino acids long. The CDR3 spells CASSQGTGYFYEQYF. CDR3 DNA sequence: TGTGCCAGCAGTCAAGGAACAGGATACTTCTACGAGCAGTACTTC.

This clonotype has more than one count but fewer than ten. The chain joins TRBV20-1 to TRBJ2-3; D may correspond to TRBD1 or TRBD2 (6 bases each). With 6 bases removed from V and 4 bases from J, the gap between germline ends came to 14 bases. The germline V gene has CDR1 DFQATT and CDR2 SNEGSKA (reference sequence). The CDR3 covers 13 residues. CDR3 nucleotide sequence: TGCAGTGCAGGAGGGGGTAACGCAGATACGCAGTATTTT. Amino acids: CSAGGGNADTQYF.

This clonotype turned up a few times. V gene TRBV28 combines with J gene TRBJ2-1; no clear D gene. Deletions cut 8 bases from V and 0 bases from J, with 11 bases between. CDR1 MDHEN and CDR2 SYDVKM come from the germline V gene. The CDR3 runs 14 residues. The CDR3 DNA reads TGTGCCAGCGGAGACTCATACTCCTACAATGAGCAGTTCTTC. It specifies CASGDSYSYNEQFF.

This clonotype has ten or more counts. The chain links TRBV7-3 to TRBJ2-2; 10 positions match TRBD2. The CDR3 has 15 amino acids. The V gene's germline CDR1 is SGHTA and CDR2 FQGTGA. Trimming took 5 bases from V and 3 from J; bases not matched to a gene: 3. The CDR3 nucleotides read TGTGCCAGCAGCCTTAGCGGGGGGTACACCGGGGAGCTGTTTTTT. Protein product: CASSLSGGYTGELFF.

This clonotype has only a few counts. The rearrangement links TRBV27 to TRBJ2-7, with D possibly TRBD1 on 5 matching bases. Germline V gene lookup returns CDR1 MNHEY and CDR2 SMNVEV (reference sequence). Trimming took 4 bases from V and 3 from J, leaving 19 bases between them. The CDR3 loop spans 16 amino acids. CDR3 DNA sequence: TGTGCCAGCAGTTCTCGGACCCGGCAGGGCCTCTACGAGCAGTACTTC. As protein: CASSSRTRQGLYEQYF.